This T cell receptor (beta chain) is drawn from a study of T cells in narcolepsy. Overall study findings and caveats: Blood of same and different patients, but not healthy controls, reportedly held recurring autoreactive clonotypes. Autoreactive clone sequences were missing from some blood memory CD4+ repertoires.

Only in-frame clones appear in the TCRdb table, and some are missing; sequencing was by immunoSEQ multiplex PCR. The sample has around 31,000 clones, roughly four fifths seen once; the top ten hold 2.6%. For this clone: Its target is unknown.

The germline V gene has CDR1 SQVTM and CDR2 ANQGSEA. Trimming removed 6 bases from V and 4 bases from J; junction bases left unmatched: 6. This CDR3 spans 13 amino acids. The chain uses TRBV29-1 and TRBJ1-5; 7 bases are a match to TRBD1. Sample: CD45RA- memory CD4+ T cells from PBMCs. The sequence was collected from a human donor with narcolepsy. The CDR3 DNA sequence: TGCAGCGTGGAGGGACAGCCTAATCAGCCCCAGCATTTT. Its protein is CSVEGQPNQPQHF.